A single sample gave rise to the 25 T cell receptor beta chains below, sequenced in a study of blood T cells in healthy people across ages. Combining a sample-barcoded 5' primer with a J-beta primer mix, a second PCR ran for roughly 7 to 11 cycles. TCRdb re-called the 5' RACE reads with MiXCR, one entry per CDR3 protein. Of around 1.5 million distinct CDR3 sequences listed, roughly 60% are singletons. Sequences were obtained from blood. The receptors were gathered from a man aged 18 to 35 in good health.

This clonotype was detected a few times. The chain couples TRBV7-9 to TRBJ1-4; TRBD1 matches at 7 bases. This CDR3 has 15 amino acids. Trimming took 5 bases from V and 8 from J; bases not matched to a gene: 11. Germline CDR1 SEHNR, CDR2 FQNEAQ (reference sequence). CDR3 residues: CASSPGQVGEEKLFF. CDR3 in DNA: TGTGCCAGCAGCCCCGGACAGGTCGGGGAGGAAAAACTGTTTTTT.

The chain carries TRBV10-3 and TRBJ2-7; D assignment may be TRBD1 or TRBD2 (6 bases each). The V and J ends lost 6 bases and 3 bases respectively, with 15 bases between them. The germline gives CDR1 ENHRY, CDR2 SYGVKD. The CDR3 contains 14 residues. For the CDR3, the DNA is TGTGCCATCAGCCAGGGGACTCCTAACTACGAGCAGTACTTC. This gives the protein CAISQGTPNYEQYF.

The chain couples TRBV24-1 to TRBJ2-7; TRBD1 is a possible D gene (6 bases). Trimming took off 3 bases at V and 1 base at J, with 9 bases between the two ends. CDR3 length: 14 amino acids. CDR1 and CDR2 from the germline V gene are KGHDR and SFDVKD. DNA of the CDR3: TGTGCCACCAGTGATACAGGGACGTCCTACGAGCAGTACTTC. Its protein product is CATSDTGTSYEQYF.

The genes are TRBV2 and TRBJ2-1; tentatively, D is TRBD2 (6 bases). The closer fit of TRBJ2-7 to the DNA end suggests the J call may be wrong. The CDR3 covers 15 residues. CDR1 and CDR2 (germline): SNHLY, FYNNEI. The CDR3 coding sequence is TGTGCCAGCACCAATGGAGGGGTGGGTTACAATGAGCAGTACTTC. Its translation is CASTNGGVGYNEQYF.

The V call is TRBV5-1, the J call TRBJ2-1; TRBD2 aligns across 8 bases. Germline V gives CDR1 SGHRS, CDR2 YFSETQ. Losses at the gene ends were 4 bases for V and 3 bases for J; bases not matched to a gene: 9. CDR3 length: 16 amino acids. CDR3 sequence: CASSPRSGGLYNEQFF. CDR3 coding DNA: TGCGCCAGCAGCCCCCGGAGCGGGGGACTCTACAATGAGCAGTTCTTC.

The gene calls are TRBV28 and TRBJ2-1, with D uncertain. The CDR3 sequence is 14 residues long. Germline assignment: CDR1 MDHEN and CDR2 SYDVKM. The V and J ends lost 5 bases and 4 bases respectively, with 12 bases between them. Written as DNA, the CDR3 is TGTGCCAGCAGTAATTACGGGCCTTACAATGAGCAGTTCTTC. This translates into CASSNYGPYNEQFF.

This clonotype was recorded only once. The chain is built from TRBV27 and TRBJ2-7; no definite D call. CDR3 size: 16 residues. With 0 bases removed from V and 0 bases from J, the gap between germline ends came to 12 bases. The V gene's germline CDR1 is MNHEY and CDR2 SMNVEV (reference sequence). The CDR3 DNA sequence: TGTGCCAGCAGTTTATCGGCGGCAGACGCCTCCTACGAGCAGTACTTC. Amino acids: CASSLSAADASYEQYF.

The J gene is TRBJ2-7, the V gene TRBV6-5, with D perhaps TRBD1 or TRBD2 (6 bases each). Germline CDR1 and CDR2: MNHEY and SVGAGI. The CDR3 covers 15 residues. Trimming took off 0 bases at V and 1 base at J, with 10 bases between the two ends. In DNA, the CDR3 is TGTGCCAGCAGTTACTCAGGGGGGACTTCCTACGAGCAGTACTTC. Amino acid sequence: CASSYSGGTSYEQYF.

The genes are TRBV11-2 and TRBJ2-1, with D tentatively TRBD2 (6 bases). Germline V gene sequence: CDR1 SGHAT, CDR2 FQNNGV. The V end was cut by 5 bases, the J end by 6 bases, with 23 bases between. The CDR3 contains 17 residues. CDR3 in amino acids: CASSPREVTIGPNEQFF. The CDR3 bases are TGTGCCAGCAGCCCCAGGGAGGTAACTATCGGCCCCAATGAGCAGTTCTTC.

Turning to this clonotype: Germline is not matched at one junction end, which may reflect a read error. This chain joins TRBV4-3 and TRBJ1-4; 10 bases agree with TRBD1. CDR3 length: 14 residues. Germline V gives CDR1 LGHNA, CDR2 YSLEER. CDR3 loop: CASGLDRGNEKLFF. The CDR3, as DNA: TGCGCCAGCGGACTGGACAGGGGGAATGAAAAACTGTTCTTT.

The chain employs TRBV3-1 and TRBJ2-3; no reliable D call. Trimming pared 4 bases from V and 2 bases from J, leaving 13 bases between. The germline CDR1 and CDR2 sequences are LGHDT and YNNKEL (reference sequence). The CDR3 length is 15 residues. For the CDR3, the DNA is TGTGCCAGCAGCCCATCCCCCCGGTACACAGATACGCAGTATTTT. Its translation: CASSPSPRYTDTQYF.

This clonotype was counted once. This rearrangement joins TRBV4-1 to TRBJ2-2; 7 nucleotides align to TRBD1. Germline values: CDR1 MGHRA, CDR2 YSYEKL. This CDR3 is 16 amino acids long. The ends lost 2 bases at V and 4 bases at J; junction bases unmatched: 7. The CDR3 DNA is TGCGCCAGCAGCCAAATAAGGGGACAGCTCACCGGGGAGCTGTTTTTT. Residues: CASSQIRGQLTGELFF.

The chain carries TRBV7-2 and TRBJ2-3; 11 bases agree with TRBD2. This CDR3 is built from 18 residues. Germline-derived CDR1 and CDR2 are SGHTA and FQGNSA. V gave up 3 bases and J gave up 4 bases; unmatched junction bases: 12. The CDR3 coding sequence is TGTGCCAGCAGCTTTCCACGTTTAGCGGGAGGGCCCCCAGATACGCAGTATTTT. Amino acids: CASSFPRLAGGPPDTQYF.

The rearrangement uses TRBV2 and TRBJ2-5; D perhaps matches TRBD1 (6 bases). Germline CDR1 is SNHLY and CDR2 is FYNNEI. The CDR3 loop spans 11 amino acids. V lost 6 bases and J lost 9, with 11 bases in between. The CDR3 bases are TGTGCCAGCAGGGATGAGGGGGCCCAGTACTTC. As protein: CASRDEGAQYF.

This clonotype was counted a few times. V usage is TRBV28 and J usage is TRBJ2-7, with 7 bases fitting TRBD1. J was trimmed by 2 bases and V by 6 bases; bases with no gene match: 10. CDR1 MDHEN and CDR2 SYDVKM come from the germline V gene. This CDR3 comprises 15 residues. Here the CDR3 reads CASRPTGERTYEQYF. CDR3 DNA sequence: TGTGCCAGCAGGCCCACAGGGGAACGGACCTACGAGCAGTACTTC.

The chain is built from TRBV14 and TRBJ1-5; 7 bases fit TRBD1. J lost 3 bases, V lost 0 bases, and 11 bases had no gene match. The CDR3 runs 18 residues. Germline CDR1 SGHDN, CDR2 FVKESK. CDR3 sequence: CASSQDGVGGRDNQPQHF. CDR3 nucleotides: TGTGCCAGCAGCCAAGATGGGGTAGGGGGCAGGGACAATCAGCCCCAGCATTTT.

V is TRBV28 and J is TRBJ2-3, with D maybe TRBD2 (5 bases). Trimming pared 3 bases from V and 0 bases from J, leaving 13 bases between. Germline assignment: CDR1 MDHEN and CDR2 SYDVKM. The CDR3 sequence is 16 residues long. CDR3 nucleotides: TGTGCCAGCAGTTTTCGAGCGGCTCCTAGCACAGATACGCAGTATTTT. Amino acid sequence: CASSFRAAPSTDTQYF.

This clonotype was found many times. The germline gene is not matched at one end of the junction; a read error may be the cause. The chain carries TRBV27 and TRBJ2-5; 7 nucleotides match TRBD1. The germline CDR1 and CDR2 sequences are MNHEY and SMNVEV (reference sequence). This CDR3 region has 14 residues. CDR3 DNA sequence: TGCGCCAGCAGCCTCAGGACAGGTCAAGAGACCCAGTACTTC. Translation: CASSLRTGQETQYF.

The chain joins TRBV7-6 to TRBJ2-2; the D is unclear. V was shortened by 6 bases and J by 6 bases, with 14 bases between the two germline ends. Germline V gene sequence: CDR1 SGHVS, CDR2 FNYEAQ. This CDR3 region has 14 residues. The CDR3 DNA follows: TGTGCCAGCAGAGACCAAGCGACCGCCGGGGAGCTGTTTTTT. Its protein product is CASRDQATAGELFF.

V is TRBV4-3 and J is TRBJ2-4; a weak D match, TRBD1 (5 bases). Per germline, CDR1 LGHNA and CDR2 YSLEER. Trimming took 1 base from V and 5 from J, leaving 12 bases between them. The CDR3 spans 15 residues. The CDR3 reads CASSQGQGIENIQYF. The CDR3 bases are TGCGCCAGCAGCCAAGGCCAGGGTATCGAAAACATTCAGTACTTC.

The chain is built from TRBV14 and TRBJ2-7; D unresolved. Trimming took 4 bases from V and 5 from J, leaving 15 bases between them. CDR3 length: 14 amino acids. Germline CDR1 reads SGHDN; CDR2 reads FVKESK. CDR3: CASSPQGPTDEQYF. The CDR3 nucleotides read TGTGCCAGCAGCCCCCAAGGGCCTACCGACGAGCAGTACTTC.

The chain combines TRBV25-1 with TRBJ2-6; D is unresolved. Trimming shortened V by 3 bases and J by 2 bases, and 8 bases separated the two germline ends. This CDR3 contains 15 residues. Germline V lookup: CDR1 MGHDK, CDR2 SYGVNS. For the CDR3, the DNA is TGTGCCAGCAGTGACGTTAGGGCTGGGGCCAACGTCCTGACTTTC. Translated: CASSDVRAGANVLTF.

This clonotype has more than one count but fewer than ten. The CDR3 spells CASSESTPTSGLKNIQYF. The CDR3 nucleotides read TGCGCCAGCAGTGAGTCGACTCCTACTAGCGGGCTGAAAAACATTCAGTACTTC. This chain joins TRBV10-1 and TRBJ2-4; TRBD2 agrees at 9 bases. Germline trimming cut 0 bases from V and 4 bases from J; bases unmatched to any gene: 10. CDR3 size: 18 residues. Germline-derived CDR1 and CDR2 are WNHNN and SYGVQD (reference sequence).

This clonotype was counted a few times. V gene TRBV11-2 combines with J gene TRBJ2-3, with D tentatively TRBD1 (5 bases). The CDR3 sequence is 15 residues long. Germline CDR1 and CDR2: SGHAT and FQNNGV. Trimming took 2 bases from V and 4 from J, leaving 13 bases between them. The CDR3 loop reads CASSLQGSVADTQYF. CDR3 DNA: TGTGCCAGCAGCTTACAGGGTTCGGTGGCAGATACGCAGTATTTT. Full variable domain (rest looked up from reference TRBV11-2 and TRBJ2-3): EAGVAQSPRYKIIEKRQSVAFWCNPISGHATLYWYQQILGQGPKLLIQFQNNGVVDDSQLPKDRFSAERLKGVDSTLKIQPAKLEDSAVYLCASSLQGSVADTQYFGPGTRLTVL.

About this clonotype itself: One end of the junction fails to match germline, which may point to a read error. V is TRBV28 and J is TRBJ2-7; 8 bases agree with TRBD1. The CDR3 sequence is 15 residues long. CDR1 and CDR2 from the germline V gene are MDHEN and SYDVKM. CDR3 nucleotides: TGTGCCAGCAGTTTACTGGGACAGGAGCCCTACGAGCGGTACTTC. Translation gives CASSLLGQEPYERYF.